Following are 24 T cell receptor beta chains from one sample sequenced in a study of shared clonotypes between healthy human individuals. Naive CD8 cells were CD45RO-negative, positively selected for CCR7, excluding terminally differentiated effector memory CD45RA+ cells. The method was immunoSEQ multiplex PCR; TCRdb's version includes in-frame clones alone and lacks a portion of them. The data contain just over 2,000,000 clones, roughly 94% of them singletons. The sample comprised naive CD8+ T cells sorted from blood. The source is a man younger than 35 in good health.

This clone has just one count. One end of the junction is discordant with germline, which a read error may explain. This chain's CDR3 is CASSLQRGPYNEQFF. CDR3 in DNA: TGTGCTAGCAGCTTACAGCGGGGGCCCTACAATGAGCAGTTCTTC. The gene calls are TRBV7-7 and TRBJ2-1; 8 nucleotides line up with TRBD2. Germline lookup yields CDR1 SSHAT and CDR2 FNYEAQ (reference sequence). The CDR3 runs 15 residues.

The chain links TRBV4-1 to TRBJ2-7; D gene ambiguous. The CDR3 extends over 14 amino acids. The germline V gene encodes CDR1 MGHRA and CDR2 YSYEKL. Trimming shortened V by 1 base and J by 3 bases, and 10 bases separated the two germline ends. The CDR3 sequence: CASSQVASYYEQYF. CDR3 nucleotide sequence: TGCGCCAGCAGCCAAGTGGCCTCCTACTACGAGCAGTACTTC.

V is TRBV2 and J is TRBJ2-7; 7 bases align to TRBD2. The V and J ends lost 6 bases and 6 bases, in that order; junction bases with no gene match: 11. Per germline, CDR1 SNHLY and CDR2 FYNNEI. This CDR3 is built from 14 residues. DNA for the CDR3: TGTGCCAGCAGGCGACTTGCGGGAGCCTCCGAGCAGTACTTC. As protein: CASRRLAGASEQYF.

The chain links TRBV10-1 to TRBJ2-3, with unresolved D. V lost 1 base and J lost 1, with 3 bases in between. CDR3 length: 13 amino acids. Germline CDR1 reads WNHNN; CDR2 reads SYGVQD (reference sequence). The CDR3, as DNA: TGCGCCAGCAGTGAGTTTGGCACAGATACGCAGTATTTT. Residues: CASSEFGTDTQYF.

This chain connects TRBV14 to TRBJ2-7, with TRBD1 matching over 7 bases. The CDR3 contains 15 residues. Germline V gives CDR1 SGHDN, CDR2 FVKESK. V lost 4 bases to trimming and J lost 2 bases; unmatched junction nucleotides: 8. The DNA for the CDR3 is TGTGCCAGCAGCCCTACAGGGGATAGGACCTACGAGCAGTACTTC. Protein product: CASSPTGDRTYEQYF.

The CDR3 nucleotides are TGTGCCAGCAGTTACATAGGCACTGAAGCTTTCTTT. Its translation: CASSYIGTEAFF. The J gene is TRBJ1-1, the V gene TRBV6-6; D remains unclear. The V gene's germline CDR1 is MNHNY and CDR2 SVGAGI (reference sequence). The length of the CDR3 is 12 residues. Trimming left V 2 bases short and J 4 bases short, with 5 bases between.

In this sample, this clone turned up a few times. The V and J genes are TRBV6-4 and TRBJ1-5; maybe TRBD1 (6 bases). The V end lost 6 bases, the J end lost 2 bases, and 17 bases lay between the germline ends. The germline CDR1 and CDR2 sequences are MRHNA and SNTAGT. The CDR3 is 16 residues long. This CDR3 is CASRSDSEWCNQPQHF. The CDR3 bases are TGTGCCAGCAGATCGGACAGCGAGTGGTGCAATCAGCCCCAGCATTTT.

The gene calls are TRBV27 and TRBJ2-1; the match to TRBD2 covers 11 bases. There are 14 residues in the CDR3. V dropped 6 bases and J dropped 5; count of bases not matched to a gene: 3. Germline CDR1 and CDR2: MNHEY and SMNVEV (reference sequence). The CDR3 bases are TGTGCCAGCAGGCCGGGACTAGCGGACAATGAGCAGTTCTTC. This sequence encodes CASRPGLADNEQFF.

The chain recombines TRBV11-2 with TRBJ2-3; unclear D gene. Germline V gene sequence: CDR1 SGHAT, CDR2 FQNNGV. The CDR3 is 15 residues long. The germline V and J ends were trimmed by 4 bases and 0 bases, with 11 bases remaining between them. The CDR3 region is CASSSYGFSTDTQYF. In nucleotides, the CDR3 is TGTGCCAGCAGCTCCTACGGGTTTAGCACAGATACGCAGTATTTT. Drawing the rest from reference TRBV11-2 and TRBJ2-3, the complete variable domain is EAGVAQSPRYKIIEKRQSVAFWCNPISGHATLYWYQQILGQGPKLLIQFQNNGVVDDSQLPKDRFSAERLKGVDSTLKIQPAKLEDSAVYLCASSSYGFSTDTQYFGPGTRLTVL.

About this clone: The sample holds other DNA sequences that translate to the same CDR3. The CDR3 DNA is TGTGCCAGTAGCCCGAGCGGCTACGAGCAGTACTTC. This codes for CASSPSGYEQYF. V and J are TRBV19 and TRBJ2-7; possibly TRBD2 for D (5 bases). Looked up from germline, CDR1 is LNHDA and CDR2 is SQIVND (reference sequence). V gave up 6 bases and J gave up 3 bases, with 9 bases separating them. CDR3 length: 12 amino acids.

CDR3 protein: CASSWGLAGRETQYF. The CDR3 bases are TGTGCCAGCAGTTGGGGGCTAGCGGGGCGAGAGACCCAGTACTTC. The chain recombines TRBV6-5 with TRBJ2-5; 9 positions match TRBD2. The CDR3 loop spans 15 amino acids. V lost 4 bases and J lost 4; bases outside the gene matches: 7. Germline V gives CDR1 MNHEY, CDR2 SVGAGI.

In DNA form, the CDR3 reads TGCGCCAGCAGCCAAGTCGAGGGAAATAAGGATGGCTACACCTTC. As protein: CASSQVEGNKDGYTF. The chain employs TRBV4-1 and TRBJ1-2; no clear D. The germline V gene has CDR1 MGHRA and CDR2 YSYEKL. V was cut by 1 base and J by 6 bases, with 15 bases left in between. The CDR3 runs to 15 residues.

The chain uses TRBV27 and TRBJ1-2; possible D gene TRBD1, 5 bases. The germline V gene encodes CDR1 MNHEY and CDR2 SMNVEV (reference sequence). The length of the CDR3 is 16 residues. Trimming left V 0 bases short and J 5 bases short, with 16 bases between. The CDR3 sequence is CASSLSYLTVQYGYTF. The DNA for the CDR3 is TGTGCCAGCAGTTTATCTTACTTGACAGTCCAATATGGCTACACCTTC.

The CDR3 spells CASCSLPTGELGETQYF. DNA of the CDR3: TGTGCCAGCTGCTCCCTCCCAACAGGGGAGTTGGGGGAGACCCAGTACTTC. The chain employs TRBV2 and TRBJ2-5; TRBD1 agrees at 7 bases. The CDR3 runs to 17 residues. Unmatched junction bases numbered 20, after V lost 8 bases and J lost 5 bases. From germline, CDR1 is SNHLY and CDR2 FYNNEI.

The chain couples TRBV14 to TRBJ1-2; possible D gene TRBD1, 5 bases. The V gene's germline CDR1 is SGHDN and CDR2 FVKESK. This CDR3 has 12 amino acids. Trimming removed 8 bases from V and 7 bases from J, with 14 bases in between. The CDR3: CASGDSASGYTF. The CDR3 DNA follows: TGTGCCAGCGGCGACAGTGCTAGTGGCTACACCTTC. Full variable domain (missing parts from reference TRBV14 and TRBJ1-2): EAGVTQFPSHSVIEKGQTVTLRCDPISGHDNLYWYRRVMGKEIKFLLHFVKESKQDESGMPNNRFLAERTGGTYSTLKVQPAELEDSGVYFCASGDSASGYTFGSGTRLTVV.

This rearrangement joins TRBV5-5 to TRBJ1-2; no reliable D call. Germline lookup yields CDR1 SGHKS and CDR2 YYEKEE (reference sequence). The CDR3 has 13 residues. V lost 4 bases and J 4 bases, leaving 11 bases between the germline ends. The CDR3 DNA sequence: TGTGCCAGCAGCAGACTGGGCCCCTATGGCTACACCTTC. Its translation is CASSRLGPYGYTF.

Notes on this clone: The sample contains more than one DNA sequence encoding this CDR3. The gene calls are TRBV6-6 and TRBJ2-7, with D possibly being TRBD1 or TRBD2 (6 bases each). V lost 0 bases and J 4 bases, leaving 13 bases between the germline ends. Germline CDR1 and CDR2: MNHNY and SVGAGI (reference sequence). The CDR3 is made up of 15 amino acids. CDR3 sequence reads: CASSYSGGAGYEQYF. DNA for the CDR3: TGTGCCAGCAGTTACTCGGGGGGCGCAGGGTACGAGCAGTACTTC.

This chain links TRBV30 with TRBJ2-7; TRBD1 aligns across 9 bases. The CDR3 consists of 14 residues. Per the germline V gene, CDR1 is GTSNPN and CDR2 is SVGIG (reference sequence). J lost 5 bases, V lost 3 bases, and 8 bases had no gene match. The CDR3, as DNA: TGTGCCTGGAGCTCCGGGACAGGGTCGGACGAGCAGTACTTC. Translated: CAWSSGTGSDEQYF.

The chain links TRBV5-3 to TRBJ1-3; D remains unclear. TRBV5-3 is an ORF, and what it does is uncertain. The V gene lost 3 bases and the J gene lost 8 bases, with 12 bases spanning the gap. CDR3 size: 13 residues. This CDR3 is CARSSFLLDTIYF. The CDR3 DNA reads TGTGCCAGAAGCTCTTTCCTATTAGACACCATATATTTT.

The rearrangement uses TRBV6-4 and TRBJ2-3; D gene ambiguous. From germline, CDR1 is MRHNA and CDR2 SNTAGT. The CDR3 has 14 residues. V lost 1 base and J 5 bases, leaving 10 bases between the germline ends. This CDR3 reads CASSDLGTRDTQYF. CDR3 nucleotide sequence: TGTGCCAGCAGTGACTTAGGCACCCGAGATACGCAGTATTTT.

The rearrangement links TRBV19 to TRBJ1-1; 7 bases map to TRBD1. CDR3 length equals 14 residues. Germline values: CDR1 LNHDA, CDR2 SQIVND (reference sequence). Germline trimming cut 8 bases from V and 0 bases from J; bases unmatched to any gene: 6. The CDR3: CASRLQGLNTEAFF. CDR3 coding DNA: TGTGCCAGTCGATTACAGGGGTTGAACACTGAAGCTTTCTTT. Full variable domain (remainder filled in from reference TRBV19 and TRBJ1-1): DGGITQSPKYLFRKEGQNVTLSCEQNLNHDAMYWYRQDPGQGLRLIYYSQIVNDFQKGDIAEGYSVSREKKESFPLTVTSAQKNPTAFYLCASRLQGLNTEAFFGQGTRLTVV.

This chain joins TRBV2 and TRBJ2-1; 7 nucleotides align to TRBD2. After removal of 8 bases from V and 3 bases from J, the junction contained 7 bases not matched to a gene. This CDR3 region has 14 residues. Germline CDR1 is SNHLY and CDR2 is FYNNEI. CDR3 amino acids: CASLPSGDYNEQFF. DNA for the CDR3: TGTGCCAGCCTTCCCAGCGGGGACTACAATGAGCAGTTCTTC.

This clone was seen once. The CDR3 here is CASVLAAQETQYF. CDR3 in DNA: TGTGCCAGCGTACTAGCCGCCCAAGAGACCCAGTACTTC. This rearrangement joins TRBV28 to TRBJ2-5, with D perhaps TRBD2 (6 bases). V lost 8 bases, J lost 1 base, and 11 bases lay in between. This CDR3 contains 13 residues. Germline CDR1 is MDHEN and CDR2 is SYDVKM.

This sequence joins TRBV7-2 and TRBJ2-1; no clear D. Trimming removed 2 bases at V and 4 bases at J, with 3 bases between. The CDR3 extends over 12 amino acids. Germline assignment: CDR1 SGHTA and CDR2 FQGNSA. CDR3 sequence reads: CASSLQYNEQFF. CDR3 DNA: TGTGCCAGCAGCTTACAATACAATGAGCAGTTCTTC.